Following are 27 T cell receptor beta chains from one sample sequenced in a study of response to subunit inactivated influenza vaccine. In TCRdb, the RT-PCR reads were re-called with MiXCR into one record per CDR3 protein. This sample has about 580,000 distinct CDR3 sequences, with roughly 15% found just once. The source material was PBMCs from blood, sampled 11 to 12 days after vaccination. Receptor source: a man aged 50 or older who received an inactivated influenza vaccine.

This clonotype has a count of ten or more. V usage is TRBV5-1 and J usage is TRBJ1-6, with 8 positions matching TRBD1. Looked up from germline, CDR1 is SGHRS and CDR2 is YFSETQ. V shed 3 bases, J shed 8 bases, and the junction held 4 bases outside the gene matches. This CDR3 has 14 amino acids. DNA for the CDR3: TGCGCCAGCAGCTCACAGGGGGTCTATTCACCCCTCCACTTT. Protein: CASSSQGVYSPLHF.

This clonotype was seen only a few times. The J gene is TRBJ2-3, the V gene TRBV7-9; D might be TRBD1 (6 bases). Germline CDR1 and CDR2: SEHNR and FQNEAQ (reference sequence). V was shortened by 1 base and J by 6 bases, with 11 bases between the two germline ends. The CDR3 is made up of 14 amino acids. CDR3 sequence: CASSLDLTGDTQYF. The CDR3 DNA reads TGTGCCAGCAGCTTAGACCTAACAGGGGATACGCAGTATTTT.

V usage is TRBV2 and J usage is TRBJ2-7; TRBD2 aligns across 7 bases. The CDR3 totals 13 residues. CDR1 is SNHLY, CDR2 FYNNEI, per germline. The V gene end was trimmed by 7 bases and the J gene end by 6 bases; junction bases not matched to a gene: 9. The CDR3 DNA sequence: TGTGCCAGCATACGAGGGGAGGGCGGCGAGCAGTACTTC. This sequence encodes CASIRGEGGEQYF.

The sample holds many counts of this clonotype. The V and J genes are TRBV5-1 and TRBJ2-3, with 7 nucleotides matching TRBD2. The CDR3 runs 19 residues. With 0 bases clipped from V and 2 bases from J, the junction kept 15 bases outside the gene matches. Looked up from germline, CDR1 is SGHRS and CDR2 is YFSETQ. The CDR3, as DNA: TGCGCCAGCAGCTTGGACATTACCTGGGCTAGCGGAAACACAGATACGCAGTATTTT. It specifies CASSLDITWASGNTDTQYF.

This clonotype showed up many times. The chain carries TRBV5-5 and TRBJ1-1; D is undetermined. V was trimmed by 2 bases and J by 3 bases, leaving 8 bases between them. The CDR3 covers 13 residues. Germline V CDR1 and CDR2: SGHKS, YYEKEE (reference sequence). The CDR3 loop reads CASSFSGDTEAFF. In DNA, the CDR3 is TGTGCCAGCAGCTTCTCCGGGGACACTGAAGCTTTCTTT.

Only a few counts were recorded for this clonotype. This chain uses TRBV9 with TRBJ1-1; TRBD1 is a possible D gene (6 bases). V lost 3 bases to trimming and J lost 0 bases, with 9 bases between them. The CDR3 runs 14 residues. Germline V gene lookup returns CDR1 SGDLS and CDR2 YYNGEE. CDR3 DNA sequence: TGTGCCAGCAGCGCAGGGGAGGTGAACACTGAAGCTTTCTTT. As protein: CASSAGEVNTEAFF.

This clonotype showed up just a few times. This chain links TRBV20-1 with TRBJ2-7; either TRBD1 or TRBD2 may supply D (6 bases each). The CDR3 is 13 amino acids. Germline V lookup: CDR1 DFQATT, CDR2 SNEGSKA (reference sequence). The germline V and J ends were trimmed by 5 bases and 3 bases, with 14 bases remaining between them. CDR3 sequence: CSARGGGLYEQYF. As DNA, the CDR3 is TGCAGTGCTCGAGGTGGGGGGCTCTACGAGCAGTACTTC.

This clonotype was seen only a few times. The chain is built from TRBV7-2 and TRBJ2-1, with D perhaps assigned TRBD1 or TRBD2 (5 bases each). Germline V lookup: CDR1 SGHTA, CDR2 FQGNSA. V was trimmed by 6 bases and J by 6 bases, leaving 18 bases between them. CDR3 length equals 15 residues. CDR3 loop: CASSSGTVLINEQFF. The CDR3 DNA reads as TGTGCCAGCAGTTCCGGGACCGTACTAATCAATGAGCAGTTCTTC.

V usage is TRBV14 and J usage is TRBJ1-4; D remains unclear. This CDR3 is built from 13 residues. Trimming shortened V by 2 bases and J by 7 bases, and 8 bases separated the two germline ends. Germline values: CDR1 SGHDN, CDR2 FVKESK. DNA for the CDR3: TGTGCCAGCAGCCAAATCGGAAGTGAAAAACTGTTTTTT. Its translation is CASSQIGSEKLFF.

This chain uses TRBV20-1 with TRBJ2-1, with TRBD1 as a possible D gene (6 bases). Germline CDR1 is DFQATT and CDR2 is SNEGSKA (reference sequence). The ends were cut back, 2 bases at V and 8 bases at J, with 19 bases in the middle. The CDR3 totals 15 residues. CDR3 sequence (DNA): TGCAGTGCTAGACGGGCACAGGGTCAGATCGATGAGCAGTTCTTC. Translating it yields CSARRAQGQIDEQFF.

This clonotype showed up just a few times. The chain employs TRBV7-2 and TRBJ2-3; D remains unclear. The CDR3 length is 14 residues. Germline V gene sequence: CDR1 SGHTA, CDR2 FQGNSA. Trimming left V 8 bases short and J 2 bases short, with 14 bases between. The CDR3 reads CASGALISTDTQYF. CDR3 sequence (DNA): TGTGCCAGCGGCGCGTTGATTTCCACAGATACGCAGTATTTT.

The rearrangement joins TRBV6-5 to TRBJ1-1, with D uncertain. The CDR3 is 16 amino acids. Between the trimmed V and J ends, which lost 4 bases and 1 base, there was a span of 16 bases. Germline values: CDR1 MNHEY, CDR2 SVGAGI. CDR3 nucleotides: TGTGCCAGCAGTTCATCCACAATGAAGAAGAACACTGAAGCTTTCTTT. Residues: CASSSSTMKKNTEAFF.

In this sample, this clonotype turned up a few times. This rearrangement joins TRBV7-9 to TRBJ2-7, with 11 bases that match TRBD2. The trim removed 6 bases at V and 0 bases at J, leaving 7 bases unmatched. CDR1 SEHNR and CDR2 FQNEAQ come from the germline V gene (reference sequence). There are 16 residues in the CDR3. DNA for the CDR3: TGTGCCAGCAGACGTGCAACTAGCGGGAGCTCCTACGAGCAGTACTTC. It yields the protein CASRRATSGSSYEQYF.

The chain carries TRBV12-3 or TRBV12-4 and TRBJ1-3; D is possibly TRBD1 (6 bases). The CDR3 spans 16 residues. Trimming took off 8 bases at V and 0 bases at J, with 17 bases between the two ends. The CDR3 protein is CASDANRATSGNTIYF. DNA of the CDR3: TGTGCCAGCGACGCGAACAGGGCCACCTCTGGAAACACCATATATTTT.

There are a few counts of this clonotype. CDR3 coding DNA: TGTGCCAGCAGCTTAGTCGCTTCTGGGCGACCTAGCACAGATACGCAGTATTTT. This translates into CASSLVASGRPSTDTQYF. V usage is TRBV7-2 and J usage is TRBJ2-3; D gene uncertain. Trimming stripped 1 base from V and 0 bases from J, with 17 bases between. The CDR3 totals 18 residues. Germline V gene lookup returns CDR1 SGHTA and CDR2 FQGNSA.

This chain links TRBV20-1 with TRBJ1-1; D perhaps matches TRBD1 (5 bases). The length of the CDR3 is 14 residues. Between the trimmed V and J ends, which lost 2 bases and 1 base, there was a span of 11 bases. Germline V gene lookup returns CDR1 DFQATT and CDR2 SNEGSKA (reference sequence). Here the CDR3 DNA reads TGCAGTGCTAGACAACTAGACAGGAACACTGAAGCTTTCTTT. This translates into CSARQLDRNTEAFF.

The chain has TRBV7-2 and TRBJ2-7; no clear D. The germline V and J ends were trimmed by 1 base and 0 bases, with 13 bases remaining between them. The CDR3 loop spans 16 amino acids. Germline V lookup: CDR1 SGHTA, CDR2 FQGNSA. The chain's CDR3 is CASSLGLAGPSYEQYF. The CDR3 DNA reads TGTGCCAGCAGCTTAGGACTTGCCGGACCCTCCTACGAGCAGTACTTC.

This rearrangement joins TRBV24-1 to TRBJ1-4, with D possibly TRBD1 on 6 matching bases. The V gene's germline CDR1 is KGHDR and CDR2 SFDVKD. The CDR3 contains 16 residues. V lost 8 bases and J lost 0, with 15 bases in between. CDR3 coding DNA: TGTGCCACCATGATGCCTACAGGGTCAACTAATGAAAAACTGTTTTTT. Amino acid sequence: CATMMPTGSTNEKLFF.

Only a few counts were recorded for this clonotype. This sequence joins TRBV20-1 and TRBJ2-7; TRBD2 aligns across 13 bases. The CDR3 sequence is 15 residues long. V was pared by 0 bases and J by 3 bases, with 2 bases of the junction left unmatched. Per the germline V gene, CDR1 is DFQATT and CDR2 is SNEGSKA (reference sequence). In DNA, the CDR3 is TGCAGTGCTAGAGATCGACTAGCGGGAGGCTACGAGCAGTACTTC. This encodes CSARDRLAGGYEQYF.

This clonotype was observed a handful of times. J is TRBJ2-7 and V is TRBV3-1; 8 bases line up with TRBD1. Germline lookup yields CDR1 LGHDT and CDR2 YNNKEL (reference sequence). The CDR3 covers 15 residues. The J segment lost 2 bases and the V segment lost 2 bases, leaving 5 bases of the junction unmatched. CDR3 sequence: CASSQRGQGTYEQYF. CDR3 sequence (DNA): TGTGCCAGCAGCCAACGTGGACAGGGTACCTACGAGCAGTACTTC.

V is TRBV12-3 or TRBV12-4 and J is TRBJ2-5, with D possibly being TRBD2 (6 bases). The CDR3 totals 14 residues. The germline V and J ends were trimmed by 1 base and 5 bases, with 11 bases remaining between them. The CDR3 DNA reads TGTGCCAGCAGTTTAGGATACGCGGGGGAGACCCAGTACTTC. Its protein product is CASSLGYAGETQYF.

The chain recombines TRBV24-1 with TRBJ2-7; D gene unclear. CDR1 is KGHDR and CDR2 is SFDVKD in the germline V gene. The CDR3 contains 11 residues. Trimming removed 9 bases from V and 3 bases from J, with 8 bases in between. CDR3 residues: CATDELYEQYF. The CDR3 DNA sequence: TGTGCCACCGACGAACTCTACGAGCAGTACTTC.

V gene TRBV3-1 combines with J gene TRBJ2-1; 8 nucleotides line up with TRBD1. With 1 base clipped from V and 4 bases from J, the junction kept 9 bases outside the gene matches. The germline CDR1 and CDR2 sequences are LGHDT and YNNKEL (reference sequence). The CDR3 covers 17 residues. The CDR3 loop is CASSQGAGTGAYNEQFF. CDR3 nucleotide sequence: TGTGCCAGCAGCCAAGGAGCCGGGACAGGAGCTTACAATGAGCAGTTCTTC.

This clonotype was counted at least ten times. The gene calls are TRBV6-4 and TRBJ2-3, with D maybe TRBD1 (6 bases). This CDR3 has 13 residues. The germline V and J ends were trimmed by 0 bases and 6 bases, with 7 bases remaining between them. CDR1 is MRHNA, CDR2 SNTAGT, per germline. The CDR3 coding sequence is TGTGCCAGCAGTGACTCGGGGGCGGATACGCAGTATTTT. Translation gives CASSDSGADTQYF.

This clonotype was detected a few times. The chain employs TRBV5-1 and TRBJ1-1; no firm D call. From germline, CDR1 is SGHRS and CDR2 YFSETQ. CDR3 length: 15 amino acids. V lost 0 bases, J lost 8 bases, and 17 bases lay in between. CDR3 nucleotide sequence: TGCGCCAGCAGCTTGGCAGTCGGAGGTTCACAGGAAGCTTTCTTT. Encoded protein: CASSLAVGGSQEAFF. Full variable domain (remainder filled in from reference TRBV5-1 and TRBJ1-1): KAGVTQTPRYLIKTRGQQVTLSCSPISGHRSVSWYQQTPGQGLQFLFEYFSETQRNKGNFPGRFSGRQFSNSRSEMNVSTLELGDSALYLCASSLAVGGSQEAFFGQGTRLTVV.

The chain recombines TRBV5-1 with TRBJ2-3, with 8 bases aligning to TRBD1. Germline CDR1 is SGHRS and CDR2 is YFSETQ. The CDR3 extends over 17 amino acids. The V segment lost 4 bases and the J segment 9 bases; nucleotides outside the gene matches: 19. CDR3 loop: CASSGTRQGRMVGTQYF. CDR3 DNA sequence: TGCGCCAGCAGCGGAACAAGACAGGGGAGGATGGTAGGGACGCAGTATTTT.

This clonotype came up a few times. Here the CDR3 reads CSALMLAGPYEQYF. CDR3 DNA: TGCAGTGCACTGATGCTAGCGGGGCCTTACGAGCAGTACTTC. The genes are TRBV20-1 and TRBJ2-7, with 9 bases matching TRBD2. V lost 6 bases to trimming and J lost 4 bases; unmatched junction nucleotides: 10. The germline gives CDR1 DFQATT, CDR2 SNEGSKA (reference sequence). CDR3 length: 14 amino acids.